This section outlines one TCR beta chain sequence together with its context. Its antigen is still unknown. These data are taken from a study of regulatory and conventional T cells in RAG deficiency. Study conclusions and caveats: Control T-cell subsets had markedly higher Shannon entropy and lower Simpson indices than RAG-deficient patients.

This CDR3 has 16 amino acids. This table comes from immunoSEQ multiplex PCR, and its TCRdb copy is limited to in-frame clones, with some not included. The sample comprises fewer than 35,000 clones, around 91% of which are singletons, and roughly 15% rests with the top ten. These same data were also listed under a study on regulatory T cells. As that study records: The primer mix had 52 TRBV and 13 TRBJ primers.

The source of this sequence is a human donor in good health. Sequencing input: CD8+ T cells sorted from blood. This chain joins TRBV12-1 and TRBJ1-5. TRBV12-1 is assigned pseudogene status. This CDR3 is CASSPRSVLSNQPQHF. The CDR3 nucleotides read TGTGCCAGCAGCCCCCGGTCAGTACTTAGCAATCAGCCCCAGCATTTT.